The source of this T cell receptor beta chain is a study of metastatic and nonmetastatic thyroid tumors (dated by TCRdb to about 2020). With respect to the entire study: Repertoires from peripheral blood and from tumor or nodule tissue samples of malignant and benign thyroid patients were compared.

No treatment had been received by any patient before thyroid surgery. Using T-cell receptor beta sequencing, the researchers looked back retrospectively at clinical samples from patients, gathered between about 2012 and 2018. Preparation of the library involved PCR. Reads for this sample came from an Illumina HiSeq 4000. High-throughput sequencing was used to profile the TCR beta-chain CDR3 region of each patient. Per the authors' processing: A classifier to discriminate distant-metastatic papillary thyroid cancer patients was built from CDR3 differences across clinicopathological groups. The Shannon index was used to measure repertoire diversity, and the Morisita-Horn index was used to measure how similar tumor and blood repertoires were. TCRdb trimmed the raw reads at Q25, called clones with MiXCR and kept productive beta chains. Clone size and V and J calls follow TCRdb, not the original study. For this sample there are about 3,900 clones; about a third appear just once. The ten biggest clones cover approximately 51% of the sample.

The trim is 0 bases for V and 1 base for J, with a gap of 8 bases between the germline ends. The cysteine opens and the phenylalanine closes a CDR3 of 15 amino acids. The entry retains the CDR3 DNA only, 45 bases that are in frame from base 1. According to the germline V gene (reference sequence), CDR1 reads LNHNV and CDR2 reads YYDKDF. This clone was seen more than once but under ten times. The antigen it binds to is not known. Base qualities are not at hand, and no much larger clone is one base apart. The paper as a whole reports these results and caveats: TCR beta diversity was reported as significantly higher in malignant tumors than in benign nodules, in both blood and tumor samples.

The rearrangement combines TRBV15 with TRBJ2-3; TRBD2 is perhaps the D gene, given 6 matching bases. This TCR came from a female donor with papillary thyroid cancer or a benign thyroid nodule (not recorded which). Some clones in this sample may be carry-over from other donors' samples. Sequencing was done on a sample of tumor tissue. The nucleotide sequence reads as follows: TGTGCCACCAGCAGAGAGTGGGGGGGCACAGATACGCAGTATTTT. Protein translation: CATSREWGGTDTQYF.